This T cell receptor beta chain was retrieved from a study of metastatic and nonmetastatic thyroid tumors. Study information: The study looked at repertoires side by side in blood and in tumor or nodule tissue from malignant and benign thyroid patients.

The study, taken as a whole, reports: In both blood and tumor samples, TCR beta diversity was reported significantly higher for malignant than benign nodules.

CDR3 length equals 13 residues. Deletions cut 2 bases from V and 9 bases from J, with 11 bases between. Germline CDR1 MNHEY, CDR2 SMNVEV (reference sequence). From the PCR reads, TCRdb re-called clones with MiXCR. The repertoire holds approximately 30,000 clones, with more than 20% as singletons. This clone came up many times. The antigen is undetermined. All patients were untreated before thyroid surgery. This chain uses TRBV27 with TRBJ2-1, with D unresolved. The TCR originated in a female donor with papillary thyroid cancer or a benign thyroid nodule (not recorded which). Some clones in this sample may be carry-over from other donors' samples. Sequenced material: blood. The CDR3 DNA is TGTGCCAGCAGTTTAAAGTGGCTCGGTGAGCAGTTCTTC. It codes for CASSLKWLGEQFF.